The 16 T cell receptor beta chains listed next were all sequenced from one sample in a study of siplizumab effects on memory and regulatory T cells (dated by TCRdb to the late 2010s). Libraries were constructed by the immunoSEQ multiplex PCR assay. Sourced from immuneACCESS, this table was stored by TCRdb with only in-frame sequences that have V and J called. A share of the clones is absent; for the studies checked, an unresolved V gene accounts for under half, and the remainder has no known explanation. Present in this sample are approximately 46,000 clones, roughly 93% of which were seen just once. Under 20% of the sample rests with the top ten. The material sequenced was CD8+ T cells sorted from blood. These receptors were taken from a human donor in good health.

The rearrangement links TRBV7-3 to TRBJ2-7; TRBD1 agrees at 8 bases. V was clipped by 5 bases and J by 4 bases; unmatched bases: 7. This CDR3 comprises 14 residues. Germline V gives CDR1 SGHTA, CDR2 FQGTGA. The chain's CDR3 is CASSPGTGFYEQYF. In nucleotides, the CDR3 is TGTGCCAGCAGCCCCGGGACAGGTTTTTACGAGCAGTACTTC.

This clone has a single count. J is TRBJ2-5 and V is TRBV28; D call uncertain. From germline, CDR1 is MDHEN and CDR2 SYDVKM. V was trimmed by 4 bases and J by 2 bases, leaving 8 bases between them. CDR3 length equals 13 residues. The CDR3 region has the DNA TGTGCCAGCAGTTCCCTGTTACAAGAGACCCAGTACTTC. It translates to CASSSLLQETQYF.

The genes are TRBV5-6 and TRBJ1-5; D might be TRBD1 (6 bases). Germline assignment: CDR1 SGHDT and CDR2 YYEEEE. V was pared by 0 bases and J by 1 base, with 11 bases between. CDR3 length: 16 residues. CDR3 bases: TGTGCCAGCAGCTTGGCGGGGGCGGTAAGCAATCAGCCCCAGCATTTT. It codes for CASSLAGAVSNQPQHF.

The V and J genes are TRBV5-4 and TRBJ2-6; TRBD2 matches 7 bases. Germline CDR1 is SGHNT and CDR2 is YYREEE (reference sequence). Trimming took 0 bases from V and 5 from J; bases not matched to a gene: 2. This CDR3 contains 15 residues. The CDR3 region has the DNA TGTGCCAGCAGCTTGGCGGGGGGTAGGGCCAACGTCCTGACTTTC. It specifies CASSLAGGRANVLTF.

The chain links TRBV7-8 to TRBJ2-1, with a tentative D call TRBD1 (6 bases). Trimming stripped 5 bases from V and 4 bases from J, with 12 bases between. Germline lookup yields CDR1 SGHVS and CDR2 FQNEAQ. The CDR3 spans 14 residues. CDR3 in DNA: TGTGCCAGCAGCACAGAGACAGGATACAATGAGCAGTTCTTC. The encoded protein is CASSTETGYNEQFF. Using reference TRBV7-8 and TRBJ2-1 for the parts outside the CDR3, the full variable domain is GAGVSQSPRYKVAKRGQDVALRCDPISGHVSLFWYQQALGQGPEFLTYFQNEAQLDKSGLPSDRFFAERPEGSVSTLKIQRTQQEDSAVYLCASSTETGYNEQFFGPGTRLTVL.

This sequence joins TRBV28 and TRBJ1-5, with D uncertain. V was shortened by 3 bases and J by 3 bases, with 6 bases between the two germline ends. The CDR3 has 13 residues. Per germline, CDR1 MDHEN and CDR2 SYDVKM. The CDR3 nucleotides are TGTGCCAGCAGTTTTCCGGTCAATCAGCCCCAGCATTTT. Translated: CASSFPVNQPQHF.

This chain connects TRBV4-1 to TRBJ2-4; TRBD2 matches at 9 bases. Trimming at V came to 0 bases and at J to 3 bases, leaving 15 bases not matched to a gene. Germline CDR1 reads MGHRA; CDR2 reads YSYEKL. The CDR3 covers 20 residues. The CDR3 DNA follows: TGCGCCAGCAGCCAAGAGGGGCTAGCGGGATCCAGTGTAGACAAAAACATTCAGTACTTC. This gives the protein CASSQEGLAGSSVDKNIQYF.

The rearrangement joins TRBV2 to TRBJ2-3, with D possibly TRBD2 on 6 matching bases. Between the trimmed V and J ends, which lost 5 bases and 5 bases, there was a span of 20 bases. Germline-derived CDR1 and CDR2 are SNHLY and FYNNEI. The CDR3 sequence is 16 residues long. The CDR3 coding sequence is TGTGCCAGCAGTAGCGTTTGGCGGGATGGTGAAGATACGCAGTATTTT. Protein product: CASSSVWRDGEDTQYF. Supplemented by reference TRBV2 and TRBJ2-3, the full variable domain reads EPEVTQTPSHQVTQMGQEVILRCVPISNHLYFYWYRQILGQKVEFLVSFYNNEISEKSEIFDDQFSVERPDGSNFTLKIRSTKLEDSAMYFCASSSVWRDGEDTQYFGPGTRLTVL.

The V and J genes are TRBV6-6 and TRBJ2-3; D may be TRBD1 (5 bases). V was shortened by 0 bases and J by 3 bases, with 10 bases between the two germline ends. CDR3 length: 15 residues. Germline lookup yields CDR1 MNHNY and CDR2 SVGAGI (reference sequence). The CDR3 protein is CASSYSAGLTDTQYF. CDR3 nucleotides: TGTGCCAGCAGTTACTCGGCAGGGCTTACAGATACGCAGTATTTT.

This chain joins TRBV4-1 and TRBJ2-1; D unresolved. V was trimmed by 0 bases and J by 10 bases, leaving 13 bases between them. The germline gives CDR1 MGHRA, CDR2 YSYEKL. The CDR3 has 14 amino acids. The CDR3 reads CASSQDMASGEQFF. Written as DNA, the CDR3 is TGCGCCAGCAGCCAAGATATGGCTAGTGGGGAGCAGTTCTTC.

The CDR3 reads CSVVGGSGANVLTF. The CDR3 bases are TGCAGCGTTGTTGGGGGAAGTGGGGCCAACGTCCTGACTTTC. The gene calls are TRBV29-1 and TRBJ2-6; D assignment may be TRBD1 or TRBD2 (5 bases each). V gave up 4 bases and J gave up 3 bases, with 10 bases separating them. There are 14 residues in the CDR3. CDR1 and CDR2 from the germline V gene are SQVTM and ANQGSEA.

The chain couples TRBV5-4 to TRBJ1-1, with D possibly TRBD1 on 6 matching bases. The germline gives CDR1 SGHNT, CDR2 YYREEE (reference sequence). CDR3 length: 14 amino acids. Trimming cost V 4 bases and J 1 base, with 11 bases left between them. The CDR3 nucleotides are TGTGCCAGCAGCGCTTTGGACAGGAACACTGAAGCTTTCTTT. This gives the protein CASSALDRNTEAFF.

This rearrangement joins TRBV27 to TRBJ2-7; TRBD1 might be the D (6 bases). V was trimmed by 3 bases and J by 3 bases, leaving 12 bases between them. The CDR3 runs 14 residues. The germline CDR1 and CDR2 sequences are MNHEY and SMNVEV (reference sequence). DNA for the CDR3: TGTGCCAGCAGTTTTGGAGGCAGGGGCTACGAGCAGTACTTC. Translation gives CASSFGGRGYEQYF.

This clone was seen a single time. The chain has TRBV28 and TRBJ1-2; D is ambiguous. The germline V and J ends were trimmed by 5 bases and 4 bases, with 17 bases remaining between them. CDR3 length: 15 amino acids. Germline V gene lookup returns CDR1 MDHEN and CDR2 SYDVKM. CDR3: CASSKPAPSIYGYTF. As DNA, the CDR3 is TGTGCCAGCAGTAAGCCAGCACCCTCAATCTATGGCTACACCTTC.

V is TRBV18 and J is TRBJ2-4; D may correspond to TRBD1 or TRBD2 (5 bases each). This CDR3 contains 15 residues. The V end lost 3 bases, the J end lost 4 bases, and 13 bases lay between the germline ends. The germline V gene encodes CDR1 KGHSH and CDR2 LQKENI. The CDR3 region is CASSPIGTEKNIQYF. The CDR3 coding sequence is TGTGCCAGCTCACCGATAGGGACGGAAAAAAACATTCAGTACTTC.

The V and J genes are TRBV5-4 and TRBJ2-1, with D perhaps TRBD1 (6 bases). The CDR3 loop spans 17 amino acids. V was cut by 2 bases and J by 0 bases, with 15 bases left in between. Germline CDR1 reads SGHNT; CDR2 reads YYREEE (reference sequence). CDR3 amino acids: CASSFSSGGPSYNEQFF. The CDR3 bases are TGTGCCAGCAGCTTTTCGTCTGGGGGCCCCTCCTACAATGAGCAGTTCTTC. Based on the CDR3 plus reference TRBV5-4 and TRBJ2-1, the full variable domain is ETGVTQSPTHLIKTRGQQVTLRCSSQSGHNTVSWYQQALGQGPQFIFQYYREEENGRGNFPPRFSGLQFPNYSSELNVNALELDDSALYLCASSFSSGGPSYNEQFFGPGTRLTVL.